The 19 T cell receptor beta chains reported below all come from one sample, sequenced in a study of blood T cell repertoires in COVID-19. Produced via immunoSEQ multiplex PCR; TCRdb's table is partial and in-frame only. Among more than 300,000 clones listed, approximately 93% were seen once. The specimen was PBMCs or T cells enriched from blood (not recorded which). The receptors originated from a woman aged 40-49 years who had been exposed to COVID-19.

This sequence joins TRBV6-5 and TRBJ2-2; possible D gene TRBD1, 5 bases. This CDR3 is built from 14 residues. CDR1 and CDR2 (germline): MNHEY, SVGAGI. V was pared by 6 bases and J by 4 bases, with 12 bases between. The CDR3 sequence: CASRVQDPTGELFF. CDR3 coding DNA: TGTGCCAGCAGGGTACAGGACCCCACCGGGGAGCTGTTTTTT.

The chain couples TRBV2 to TRBJ1-4; no reliable D call. CDR1 is SNHLY and CDR2 is FYNNEI in the germline V gene. The length of the CDR3 is 15 residues. The ends were cut back, 3 bases at V and 0 bases at J, with 8 bases in the middle. CDR3 DNA: TGTGCCAGCAGTGACCAAGGAGCAACTAATGAAAAACTGTTTTTT. Translation gives CASSDQGATNEKLFF. The full variable domain, with the rest looked up from reference TRBV2 and TRBJ1-4, is EPEVTQTPSHQVTQMGQEVILRCVPISNHLYFYWYRQILGQKVEFLVSFYNNEISEKSEIFDDQFSVERPDGSNFTLKIRSTKLEDSAMYFCASSDQGATNEKLFFGSGTQLSVL.

This clone has just one count. This chain uses TRBV6-2 or TRBV6-3 with TRBJ1-2, with D tentatively TRBD1 (5 bases). This CDR3 spans 13 amino acids. Between the trimmed V and J ends, which lost 4 bases and 6 bases, there was a span of 12 bases. The germline V gene encodes CDR1 MNHEY and CDR2 SVGEGT. CDR3 bases: TGTGCCAGCAGTTCACGTGCGGGGCATGGCTACACCTTC. It translates to CASSSRAGHGYTF.

The rearrangement uses TRBV9 and TRBJ2-1, with TRBD1 matching 8 bases. The germline gives CDR1 SGDLS, CDR2 YYNGEE. Trimming cost V 0 bases and J 2 bases; bases outside gene matches: 1. This CDR3 comprises 15 residues. Here the CDR3 reads CASSVEGQAYNEQFF. CDR3 nucleotide sequence: TGTGCCAGCAGCGTAGAGGGACAGGCCTACAATGAGCAGTTCTTC.

This chain links TRBV19 with TRBJ1-3, with D perhaps TRBD1 (5 bases). V lost 5 bases to trimming and J lost 2 bases, with 16 bases between them. CDR1 and CDR2 from the germline V gene are LNHDA and SQIVND (reference sequence). The length of the CDR3 is 16 residues. The CDR3 DNA reads TGTGCCAGTAGTCCCCCAGGAGGGGCGGCTGGAAACACCATATATTTT. It codes for CASSPPGGAAGNTIYF.

V and J are TRBV11-3 and TRBJ2-7; no clear D. In germline, CDR1 is SGHNT, CDR2 YENEEA. The CDR3 extends over 12 amino acids. V shed 5 bases and J shed 1 base, with 6 bases lying between them. The CDR3 sequence: CASSPRSYEQYF. CDR3 bases: TGTGCCAGCAGCCCTAGGTCCTACGAGCAGTACTTC.

The chain couples TRBV30 to TRBJ1-5; tentatively, D is TRBD1 (5 bases). Germline loops: CDR1 GTSNPN, CDR2 SVGIG (reference sequence). V lost 2 bases, J lost 9 bases, and 14 bases lay in between. The CDR3 is made up of 13 amino acids. The CDR3 region is CAWSRSAGGPQHF. For the CDR3, the DNA is TGTGCCTGGAGTAGGTCCGCCGGGGGGCCCCAGCATTTT.

The V and J genes are TRBV2 and TRBJ1-5; 8 positions agree with TRBD1. Trimming cost V 6 bases and J 2 bases; bases outside gene matches: 3. CDR1 is SNHLY, CDR2 FYNNEI, per germline. CDR3 length equals 14 residues. This CDR3 is CASRTGEGNQPQHF. The CDR3 nucleotides are TGTGCCAGCAGGACAGGGGAGGGCAATCAGCCCCAGCATTTT.

The CDR3 sequence: CASSAPGSVKNIQYF. DNA of the CDR3: TGTGCCAGCAGTGCCCCCGGTTCGGTCAAAAACATTCAGTACTTC. V gene TRBV2 combines with J gene TRBJ2-4, with no clear D. The germline V gene encodes CDR1 SNHLY and CDR2 FYNNEI. The CDR3 has 15 residues. V lost 4 bases and J 3 bases, leaving 13 bases between the germline ends.

The chain has TRBV7-2 and TRBJ1-1; TRBD1 is a possible D gene (5 bases). Trimming removed 4 bases from V and 5 bases from J, with 14 bases in between. The germline CDR1 and CDR2 sequences are SGHTA and FQGNSA. The CDR3 is made up of 14 amino acids. CDR3 sequence reads: CASSWDYPGTEAFF. The CDR3 DNA sequence: TGTGCCAGCAGCTGGGACTACCCGGGGACTGAAGCTTTCTTT.

The sample holds one count of this clone. The chain employs TRBV7-2 and TRBJ1-4; perhaps TRBD1 as D (6 bases). CDR1 and CDR2 (germline): SGHTA, FQGNSA. V was pared by 5 bases and J by 3 bases, with 13 bases between. This CDR3 is 15 amino acids long. Here the CDR3 DNA reads TGTGCCAGCAGCGGGACGACAGGCGCTAATGAAAAACTGTTTTTT. Translated: CASSGTTGANEKLFF.

J is TRBJ1-2 and V is TRBV28; D ambiguous. V gave up 3 bases and J gave up 8 bases, with 10 bases separating them. CDR3 size: 12 residues. Germline CDR1 and CDR2: MDHEN and SYDVKM. The CDR3 DNA sequence: TGTGCCAGCAGTTTGGTTTCGGGAGGCTACACCTTC. Protein sequence: CASSLVSGGYTF.

The chain combines TRBV19 with TRBJ2-2; no firm D call. This CDR3 has 14 amino acids. From germline, CDR1 is LNHDA and CDR2 SQIVND (reference sequence). V lost 7 bases, J lost 2 bases, and 11 bases lay in between. Here the CDR3 DNA reads TGTGCCAGTACTCTACAGCCAAACACCGGGGAGCTGTTTTTT. Translated: CASTLQPNTGELFF.

The rearrangement links TRBV19 to TRBJ1-2, with 8 bases lining up with TRBD1. The V and J ends lost 1 base and 5 bases, in that order; junction bases with no gene match: 6. CDR1 LNHDA and CDR2 SQIVND come from the germline V gene (reference sequence). This CDR3 has 15 amino acids. The CDR3 DNA sequence: TGTGCCAGTAGTATAGCGGCAGGGGGCGATTATGGCTACACCTTC. Protein sequence: CASSIAAGGDYGYTF.

The genes are TRBV30 and TRBJ1-5, with 9 bases lining up with TRBD1. Losses at the gene ends were 1 base for V and 1 base for J; bases not matched to a gene: 5. CDR3 length: 16 residues. CDR1 and CDR2 (germline): GTSNPN, SVGIG (reference sequence). This CDR3 is CAWSADRGSSNQPQHF. CDR3 nucleotides: TGTGCCTGGAGTGCTGACAGGGGGTCGAGCAATCAGCCCCAGCATTTT. Variable domain in full (rest from reference TRBV30 and TRBJ1-5): SQTIHQWPATLVQPVGSPLSLECTVEGTSNPNLYWYRQAAGRGLQLLFYSVGIGQISSEVPQNLSASRPQDRQFILSSKKLLLSDSGFYLCAWSADRGSSNQPQHFGDGTRLSIL.

The chain is built from TRBV9 and TRBJ1-1, with D possibly TRBD1 on 6 matching bases. Germline CDR1 SGDLS, CDR2 YYNGEE. The CDR3 spans 14 residues. V was cut by 4 bases and J by 5 bases, with 15 bases left in between. The CDR3 DNA follows: TGTGCCAGCAGCCCTCAGAGGGGGAGAACTGAAGCTTTCTTT. As protein: CASSPQRGRTEAFF.

J is TRBJ2-7 and V is TRBV30; 8 positions match TRBD1. Germline assignment: CDR1 GTSNPN and CDR2 SVGIG (reference sequence). This CDR3 region has 14 residues. With V trimmed by 3 bases and J by 3 bases, 7 bases remained unmatched. The chain's CDR3 is CAWRTRGRVYEQYF. The CDR3 DNA follows: TGTGCCTGGAGAACCAGGGGGCGCGTCTACGAGCAGTACTTC.

This chain uses TRBV5-4 with TRBJ1-4; possibly TRBD1 for D (6 bases). In germline, CDR1 is SGHNT, CDR2 YYREEE (reference sequence). Trimming removed 2 bases from V and 8 bases from J, with 13 bases in between. The CDR3 is 14 amino acids. The CDR3: CASSFLGRGEKLFF. The CDR3 DNA follows: TGTGCCAGCAGCTTTCTAGGCAGGGGCGAAAAACTGTTTTTT.

CDR3 sequence reads: CASSWQGRNTEAFF. As DNA, the CDR3 is TGTGCCAGTAGTTGGCAGGGGAGGAACACTGAAGCTTTCTTT. The chain has TRBV19 and TRBJ1-1; the D gene is possibly TRBD1 (6 bases). The V end was cut by 5 bases, the J end by 1 base, with 11 bases between. From germline, CDR1 is LNHDA and CDR2 SQIVND (reference sequence). The CDR3 runs to 14 residues.